This entry features one T cell receptor (beta chain) sequence. What it binds is unknown. Through a sample-barcoded 5' primer and a J-beta primer mix, a second PCR was run for about 6 to 11 cycles. TCRdb called the 5' RACE reads again in MiXCR, with one record for every CDR3 protein. This sample carries about 640,000 distinct CDR3 sequences, about 43% of them seen once, and the ten largest clones take about 30%. The data originate from a study of blood T cells in healthy people across ages. Study-level points and caveats: Across samples, TCR beta diversity tracked strongly with naive T cell percentage. Fewer expanded clones and more diversity marked long-lived versus aged donors.

The CDR3 extends over 12 amino acids. The germline CDR1 and CDR2 sequences are DFQATT and SNEGSKA (reference sequence). Trimming removed 6 bases at V and 7 bases at J, with 12 bases between. Per sample, no less than 5.5 micrograms of total RNA were extracted. This TCR came from a man at least 80 years old in good health. The chain combines TRBV20-1 with TRBJ2-2; TRBD1 is a possible D gene (5 bases). Sequenced: blood. CDR3 sequence (DNA): TGCAGTGCCCCAAGCAGGGTCGGGGAGCTGTTTTTT. Residues: CSAPSRVGELFF.